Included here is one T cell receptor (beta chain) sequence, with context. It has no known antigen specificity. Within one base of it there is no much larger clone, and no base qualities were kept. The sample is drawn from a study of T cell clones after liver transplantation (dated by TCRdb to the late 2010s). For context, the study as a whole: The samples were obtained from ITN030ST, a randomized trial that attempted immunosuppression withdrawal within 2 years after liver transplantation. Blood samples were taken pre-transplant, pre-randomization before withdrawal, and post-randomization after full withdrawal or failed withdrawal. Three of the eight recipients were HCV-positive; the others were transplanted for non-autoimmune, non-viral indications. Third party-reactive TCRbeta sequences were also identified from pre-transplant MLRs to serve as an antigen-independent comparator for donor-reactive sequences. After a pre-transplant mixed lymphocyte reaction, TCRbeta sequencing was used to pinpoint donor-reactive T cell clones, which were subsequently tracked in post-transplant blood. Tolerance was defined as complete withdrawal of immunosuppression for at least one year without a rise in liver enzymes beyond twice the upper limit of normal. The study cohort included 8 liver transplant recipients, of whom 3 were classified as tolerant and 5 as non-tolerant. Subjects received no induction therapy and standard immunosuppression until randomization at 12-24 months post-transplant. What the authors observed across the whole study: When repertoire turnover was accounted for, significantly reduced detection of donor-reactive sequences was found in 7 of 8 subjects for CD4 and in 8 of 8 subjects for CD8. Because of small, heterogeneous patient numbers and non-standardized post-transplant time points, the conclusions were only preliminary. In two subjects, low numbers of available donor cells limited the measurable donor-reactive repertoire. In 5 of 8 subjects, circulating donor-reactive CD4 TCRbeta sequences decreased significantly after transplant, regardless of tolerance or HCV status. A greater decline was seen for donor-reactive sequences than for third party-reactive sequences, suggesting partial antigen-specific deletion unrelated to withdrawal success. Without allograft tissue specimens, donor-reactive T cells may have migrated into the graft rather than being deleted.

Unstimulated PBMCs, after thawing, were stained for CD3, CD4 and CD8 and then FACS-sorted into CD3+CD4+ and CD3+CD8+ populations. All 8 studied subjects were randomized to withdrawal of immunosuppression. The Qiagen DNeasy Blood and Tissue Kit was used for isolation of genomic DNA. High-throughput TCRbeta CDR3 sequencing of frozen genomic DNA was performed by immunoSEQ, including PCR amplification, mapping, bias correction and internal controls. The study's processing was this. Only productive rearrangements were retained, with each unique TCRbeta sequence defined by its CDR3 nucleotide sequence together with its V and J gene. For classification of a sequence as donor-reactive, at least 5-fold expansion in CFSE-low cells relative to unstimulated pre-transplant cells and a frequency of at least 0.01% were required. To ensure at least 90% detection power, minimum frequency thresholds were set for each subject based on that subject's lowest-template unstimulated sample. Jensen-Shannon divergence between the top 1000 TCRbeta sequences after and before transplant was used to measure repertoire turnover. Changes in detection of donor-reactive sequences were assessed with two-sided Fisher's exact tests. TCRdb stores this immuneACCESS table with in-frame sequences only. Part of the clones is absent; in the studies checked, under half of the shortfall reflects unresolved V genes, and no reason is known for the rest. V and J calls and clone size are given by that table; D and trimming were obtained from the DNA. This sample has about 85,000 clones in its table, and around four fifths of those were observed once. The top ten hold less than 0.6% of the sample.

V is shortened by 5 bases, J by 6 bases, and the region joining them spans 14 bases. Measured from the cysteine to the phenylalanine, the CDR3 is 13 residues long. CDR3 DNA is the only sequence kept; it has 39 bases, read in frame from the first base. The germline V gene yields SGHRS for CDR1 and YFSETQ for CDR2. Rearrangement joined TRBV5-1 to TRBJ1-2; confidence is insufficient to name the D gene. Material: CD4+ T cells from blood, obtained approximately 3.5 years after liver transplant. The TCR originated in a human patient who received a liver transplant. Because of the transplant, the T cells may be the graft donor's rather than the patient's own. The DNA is TGCGCCAGCAGTTCGATGGCTGCGGATGGCTACACCTTC. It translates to CASSSMAADGYTF.